The table lists the clone carrying this TCR beta chain with a few counts. V was pared by 1 base and J by 4 bases, with 6 bases of the junction left unmatched. The CDR3 extends over 16 amino acids. Germline CDR1 reads LGHDT; CDR2 reads YNNKEL (reference sequence). TCRdb used MiXCR to reprocess the 5' RACE reads, holding one entry per CDR3 protein. The profile shows about 200,000 distinct CDR3 sequences, under 8.5% of them singletons. This sample stems from a study of identical twins. The same data also contributed to another study, on T cells expressing NK-cell markers. As that study records: What remained unclear was the HCMV specificity of expanded NKG2C+ T cell clones.

This TCR came from a young woman in good health. The sequenced sample was CD8+ T cells sorted from blood. This chain joins TRBV3-1 and TRBJ2-2; the match to TRBD2 covers 7 bases. This chain's CDR3 is CASSQGIKRGTGELFF. CDR3 nucleotide sequence: TGTGCCAGCAGCCAAGGGATTAAGCGGGGCACCGGGGAGCTGTTTTTT.